The subject of this entry is one TCR beta chain. This table comes from immunoSEQ multiplex PCR, and its TCRdb copy is limited to in-frame clones, with some not included. Of just under 100,000 clones listed, about 86% are singletons. This specimen comes from a study of blood T cell repertoires in COVID-19. Trimming at V came to 8 bases and at J to 4 bases, leaving 5 bases not matched to a gene. CDR1 MNHEY and CDR2 SVGAGI come from the germline V gene. This CDR3 is built from 13 residues. The sequencing input was peripheral blood. This TCR derives from a woman aged 60-75 years in a cohort sampled during active or convalescent COVID-19. The V and J genes are TRBV6-5 and TRBJ1-5; TRBD1 aligns across 7 bases. The CDR3, as DNA: TGTGCCAGCCCACCGGGACAGAATCAGCCCCAGCATTTT. It encodes CASPPGQNQPQHF.